This is a list of T cell receptor beta chains from one sample in a study of Ad26.COV2.S vaccination and SARS-CoV-2 variants. Here immunoSEQ multiplex PCR was the method, and the copy in TCRdb shows in-frame clones only, minus some. The sample includes approximately 340,000 clones, about 91% of them seen just once. The input for sequencing was peripheral blood, taken after recovery from COVID-19. The source of these receptors is a human donor who had recovered from COVID-19. Both conserved end residues are part of each CDR3. Each record gives: CDR3 length, clone size, J gene, D gene, V gene, CDR3 DNA, CDR3 protein. The D gene is left open where the match is weak. Rows may omit the clone size; those that give it use once, few, many or a size class.

len: 15
abundance: once
j_gene: TRBJ2-7
d_gene: TRBD1
v_gene: TRBV27
CDR3nt: TGTGCCAGCAGTTTCCGAGGGACAGGGACCTACGAGCAGTACTTC
CDR3aa: CASSFRGTGTYEQYF

len: 14
abundance: NA
j_gene: TRBJ2-7
d_gene: NA
v_gene: TRBV7-9
CDR3nt: TGTGCCAGCATTCCGCGGCAGGGGATTTACGAGCAGTACTTC
CDR3aa: CASIPRQGIYEQYF

len: 14
abundance: once
j_gene: TRBJ2-1
d_gene: TRBD2
v_gene: TRBV5-4
CDR3nt: TGTGCCAGCAGCTTGCGGGGGGGCCTTAATGAGCAGTTCTTC
CDR3aa: CASSLRGGLNEQFF

len: 14
abundance: NA
j_gene: TRBJ2-5
d_gene: TRBD2
v_gene: TRBV5-5
CDR3nt: TGTGCCAGCAGCACGCGGGGGGGCAGGGAGACCCAGTACTTC
CDR3aa: CASSTRGGRETQYF

len: 15
abundance: few
j_gene: TRBJ2-5
d_gene: NA
v_gene: TRBV6-5
CDR3nt: TGTGCCAGCAGTTACTCGAGGGGCGGCCAAGAGACCCAGTACTTC
CDR3aa: CASSYSRGGQETQYF

len: 12
abundance: NA
j_gene: TRBJ1-2
d_gene: NA
v_gene: TRBV24-1
CDR3nt: TGTGCCACCAGTGATTACTACTATGGCTACACCTTC
CDR3aa: CATSDYYYGYTF

len: 10
abundance: NA
j_gene: TRBJ2-5
d_gene: NA
v_gene: TRBV20-1
CDR3nt: TGCAGTGCTAGTATCGAGACCCAGTACTTC
CDR3aa: CSASIETQYF

len: 15
abundance: NA
j_gene: TRBJ2-7
d_gene: TRBD1
v_gene: TRBV7-2
CDR3nt: TGTGCCAGCAGGAAGACACAGGGGGGCACCTACGAGCAGTACTTC
CDR3aa: CASRKTQGGTYEQYF

len: 14
abundance: NA
j_gene: TRBJ2-3
d_gene: TRBD1
v_gene: TRBV24-1
CDR3nt: TGTGCCACCAGTGACGACAGGGGGACGGATACGCAGTATTTT
CDR3aa: CATSDDRGTDTQYF

len: 13
abundance: NA
j_gene: TRBJ2-3
d_gene: NA
v_gene: TRBV27
CDR3nt: TGTGCCAGCTCGGGGTGGGACACAGATACGCAGTATTTT
CDR3aa: CASSGWDTDTQYF

len: 12
abundance: once
j_gene: TRBJ1-2
d_gene: NA
v_gene: TRBV5-1
CDR3nt: TGCGCCAGCAGCTTCGGGTCGGATGGCTACACCTTC
CDR3aa: CASSFGSDGYTF

len: 14
abundance: NA
j_gene: TRBJ1-2
d_gene: NA
v_gene: TRBV5-1
CDR3nt: TGCGCCAGCAGCTTGGCACAGGGTGACTATGGCTACACCTTC
CDR3aa: CASSLAQGDYGYTF

len: 16
abundance: NA
j_gene: TRBJ2-1
d_gene: TRBD2
v_gene: TRBV9
CDR3nt: TGTGCCAGCAGCGCTAGCGGGGGGGCCCCCTACAATGAGCAGTTCTTC
CDR3aa: CASSASGGAPYNEQFF

len: 16
abundance: NA
j_gene: TRBJ2-3
d_gene: TRBD2
v_gene: TRBV13
CDR3nt: TGTGCCAGCAGCCTCATAGCGGGGGGAGTCACAGATACGCAGTATTTT
CDR3aa: CASSLIAGGVTDTQYF

len: 16
abundance: NA
j_gene: TRBJ2-5
d_gene: TRBD2
v_gene: TRBV18
CDR3nt: TGTGCCAGCTCCCCTGAGCTAGCGGGGGCCGGAGAGACCCAGTACTTC
CDR3aa: CASSPELAGAGETQYF

len: 17
abundance: once
j_gene: TRBJ1-5
d_gene: NA
v_gene: TRBV21-1
CDR3nt: TGTGCCAGCAGCTCTGAAGGGGGGGCCTATAGCAATCAGCCCCAGCATTTT
CDR3aa: CASSSEGGAYSNQPQHF

len: 13
abundance: NA
j_gene: TRBJ2-5
d_gene: NA
v_gene: TRBV5-4
CDR3nt: TGTGCCAGCAGCTTACGGGGCCAAGAGACCCAGTACTTC
CDR3aa: CASSLRGQETQYF

len: 20
abundance: NA
j_gene: TRBJ1-4
d_gene: TRBD1
v_gene: TRBV7-9
CDR3nt: TGTGCCAGCAGCACCGGAGTGGGCAGGGGGAGTTTTTCGGCTAATGAAAAACTGTTTTTT
CDR3aa: CASSTGVGRGSFSANEKLFF

len: 15
abundance: NA
j_gene: TRBJ2-3
d_gene: NA
v_gene: TRBV10-3
CDR3nt: TGTGCCATCAGTGAGTCGGAGCGGGGCACAGATACGCAGTATTTT
CDR3aa: CAISESERGTDTQYF

len: 16
abundance: NA
j_gene: TRBJ1-5
d_gene: NA
v_gene: TRBV11-2
CDR3nt: TGTGCCAGCAGCTTAGGGATTATCGGGGGGGGTCAGCCCCAGCATTTT
CDR3aa: CASSLGIIGGGQPQHF

len: 16
abundance: NA
j_gene: TRBJ1-2
d_gene: NA
v_gene: TRBV5-1
CDR3nt: TGCGCCAGCAGCTTGGCCGTCTCCCGGCAGGGTGCTGGCTACACCTTC
CDR3aa: CASSLAVSRQGAGYTF

len: 16
abundance: NA
j_gene: TRBJ1-2
d_gene: NA
v_gene: TRBV5-6
CDR3nt: TGTGCCAGCAGCTTACGCGGGGGAACAGGGAGTTCTGGCTACACCTTC
CDR3aa: CASSLRGGTGSSGYTF

len: 17
abundance: NA
j_gene: TRBJ2-3
d_gene: NA
v_gene: TRBV27
CDR3nt: TGTGCCAGCAGTCTCGAATCGTCAGGCTCCTCGTCAGATACGCAGTATTTT
CDR3aa: CASSLESSGSSSDTQYF

len: 17
abundance: NA
j_gene: TRBJ2-5
d_gene: TRBD2
v_gene: TRBV4-1
CDR3nt: TGCGCCAGCAGCCAAGACGGCGGTAGCGGGGGGCAAGAGACCCAGTACTTC
CDR3aa: CASSQDGGSGGQETQYF

len: 16
abundance: once
j_gene: TRBJ2-1
d_gene: NA
v_gene: TRBV18
CDR3nt: TGTGCCAGCTCACCGGGTCGGTTGAGCTCCTACAATGAGCAGTTCTTC
CDR3aa: CASSPGRLSSYNEQFF

len: 10
abundance: few
j_gene: TRBJ1-2
d_gene: NA
v_gene: TRBV19
CDR3nt: TGTGCCAGCTGGGAAGCCGGCTTCACCTTC
CDR3aa: CASWEAGFTF

len: 13
abundance: NA
j_gene: TRBJ2-1
d_gene: NA
v_gene: TRBV7-9
CDR3nt: TGTGCCAGCAGCCGACCGTTATGGGATGAGCAGTTCTTC
CDR3aa: CASSRPLWDEQFF

len: 15
abundance: once
j_gene: TRBJ2-6
d_gene: NA
v_gene: TRBV9
CDR3nt: TGTGCCAGCAGCGTGGGGGCTATAGGGGCCAACGTCCTGACTTTC
CDR3aa: CASSVGAIGANVLTF

len: 14
abundance: NA
j_gene: TRBJ2-7
d_gene: TRBD2
v_gene: TRBV7-9
CDR3nt: TGTGCCAGCAGCCCTATAGCGGGGGCCTACGAGCAGTACTTC
CDR3aa: CASSPIAGAYEQYF

len: 15
abundance: NA
j_gene: TRBJ1-6
d_gene: NA
v_gene: TRBV3-1/TRBV3-2
CDR3nt: TGTGCCAGCAGCCAAGATTGGGGTGAATGGTCACCCCTCCACTTT
CDR3aa: CASSQDWGEWSPLHF

len: 15
abundance: NA
j_gene: TRBJ1-6
d_gene: NA
v_gene: TRBV7-2
CDR3nt: TGTGCCAGCAGCTTAAGGGACGGAAGTAATTCACCCCTCCACTTT
CDR3aa: CASSLRDGSNSPLHF

len: 16
abundance: once
j_gene: TRBJ2-2
d_gene: NA
v_gene: TRBV4-3
CDR3nt: TGCGCCAGCAGCCAAGCAACGAGGGGGTGGACCGGGGAGCTGTTTTTT
CDR3aa: CASSQATRGWTGELFF

len: 20
abundance: NA
j_gene: TRBJ2-3
d_gene: TRBD2
v_gene: TRBV4-1
CDR3nt: TGCGCCAGCAGCCAAGATGGACTAGCGGGGGGCTATTCCACCACAGATACGCAGTATTTT
CDR3aa: CASSQDGLAGGYSTTDTQYF

len: 13
abundance: NA
j_gene: TRBJ2-7
d_gene: TRBD1
v_gene: TRBV7-9
CDR3nt: TGTGCCAGCAGCTCGGACAGGGGGCGGGAGCAGTACTTC
CDR3aa: CASSSDRGREQYF

len: 19
abundance: NA
j_gene: TRBJ1-5
d_gene: NA
v_gene: TRBV6-2/TRBV6-3
CDR3nt: TGTGCCAGCAGTTACTCGAAACACACTCAGGGGATCATAAATCAGCCCCAGCATTTT
CDR3aa: CASSYSKHTQGIINQPQHF

len: 13
abundance: NA
j_gene: TRBJ1-1
d_gene: NA
v_gene: TRBV6-5
CDR3nt: TGTGCCAGCAGTTACTCCATCTTGGCTGAAGCTTTCTTT
CDR3aa: CASSYSILAEAFF

len: 18
abundance: NA
j_gene: TRBJ2-2
d_gene: NA
v_gene: TRBV10-1
CDR3nt: TGCGCCAGCAGTGAGTCGTCGTTCGTGGGGGGCCCGGGCGGGGAGCTGTTTTTT
CDR3aa: CASSESSFVGGPGGELFF

len: 16
abundance: NA
j_gene: TRBJ2-3
d_gene: TRBD2
v_gene: TRBV9
CDR3nt: TGTGCCAGCAGCACCCTTAGCGGGGGGGCTGCAGATACGCAGTATTTT
CDR3aa: CASSTLSGGAADTQYF